Detailed here is one T cell receptor (beta chain). Its antigen remains unidentified. The protocol was immunoSEQ multiplex PCR, while the TCRdb copy is restricted to in-frame clones and leaves out a portion. The sample shows about 180,000 clones, approximately 80% of them seen only once. These data originate in a study of cytotoxic CD8 clonotypes in ibrutinib-treated CLL. Per germline, CDR1 SGHVS and CDR2 FQNEAQ. This CDR3 region has 18 residues. The ends lost 2 bases at V and 0 bases at J; junction bases unmatched: 11. The study, taken as a whole, reports: Baseline clonality was higher than in age-matched healthy donors and moved in step with circulating CD8+ T-cell counts. Clonality climbed at ibrutinib response, then dropped toward baseline at progression.

Sample: PBMCs, taken after 24 months of ibrutinib treatment. This rearrangement joins TRBV7-8 to TRBJ2-3; the match to TRBD1 covers 7 bases. This TCR was recovered from a human donor with chronic lymphocytic leukemia. The CDR3 coding sequence is TGTGCCAGCAGCTTATCCCGACCCAGGGGGACCAGCACAGATACGCAGTATTTT. Its translation: CASSLSRPRGTSTDTQYF.